Below are 9 T cell receptor beta chains sequenced from a single sample in a study of T-cell memory formation after mild COVID-19. TCRdb independently ran MiXCR on the 5' RACE reads; one entry per CDR3 protein. The table shows around 120,000 distinct CDR3 sequences, with about a sixth occurring only once. Sequences were obtained from PBMCs or a T cell subset sorted from them (not recorded which). Receptors were obtained from an adult woman who had mild COVID-19 (a few samples of this study predate the infection). Cell type and time point are not known.

This clonotype was seen a few times. The chain joins TRBV29-1 to TRBJ2-5; 7 nucleotides agree with TRBD1. Losses at the gene ends were 1 base for V and 4 bases for J; bases not matched to a gene: 12. This CDR3 is 16 amino acids long. CDR1 is SQVTM and CDR2 is ANQGSEA in the germline V gene. The CDR3 DNA is TGCAGCGTTGAAGGCCAGCCGGGACAGCGCAGAGAGACCCAGTACTTC. It encodes CSVEGQPGQRRETQYF.

V and J are TRBV11-2 and TRBJ2-7; TRBD1 matches at 8 bases. The CDR3 runs to 14 residues. Trimming took 1 base from V and 5 from J; bases not matched to a gene: 4. The V gene's germline CDR1 is SGHAT and CDR2 FQNNGV. CDR3 loop: CASSLGTGYHEQYF. The CDR3 DNA is TGTGCCAGCAGCTTAGGGACAGGGTACCACGAGCAGTACTTC.

The chain is built from TRBV7-3 and TRBJ1-1; D may be TRBD1 (6 bases). V was cut by 8 bases and J by 4 bases, with 14 bases left in between. The CDR3 covers 13 residues. Germline loops: CDR1 SGHTA, CDR2 FQGTGA. The CDR3 DNA sequence: TGTGCCAGCGGTTTAACAGGGCTCACTGAAGCTTTCTTT. Protein: CASGLTGLTEAFF.

This clonotype was seen once. V usage is TRBV7-9 and J usage is TRBJ2-3; D might be TRBD2 (6 bases). The V gene's germline CDR1 is SEHNR and CDR2 FQNEAQ (reference sequence). This CDR3 has 18 residues. Trimming took 1 base from V and 2 from J, leaving 19 bases between them. CDR3 residues: CASSLELRYSGPTDTQYF. DNA for the CDR3: TGTGCCAGCAGCTTAGAGCTAAGGTACAGCGGGCCCACAGATACGCAGTATTTT.

This clonotype was seen only a few times. The V gene is TRBV5-1, the J gene TRBJ2-7; D might be TRBD1 (5 bases). The length of the CDR3 is 15 residues. The germline V and J ends were trimmed by 3 bases and 3 bases, with 16 bases remaining between them. Germline V gene sequence: CDR1 SGHRS, CDR2 YFSETQ. The CDR3 DNA is TGCGCCAGCAGCTCCTTTGGCAGGGTGGACTACGAGCAGTACTTC. Its protein is CASSSFGRVDYEQYF.

This clonotype came up a few times. J is TRBJ2-5 and V is TRBV11-2, with D tentatively TRBD2 (5 bases). V was shortened by 1 base and J by 2 bases, with 14 bases between the two germline ends. CDR1 SGHAT and CDR2 FQNNGV come from the germline V gene. There are 16 residues in the CDR3. The CDR3 here is CASSLGATRKQETQYF. CDR3 sequence (DNA): TGTGCCAGCAGCTTAGGCGCAACTAGAAAACAAGAGACCCAGTACTTC.

This clonotype was found once. The V gene is TRBV5-1, the J gene TRBJ1-3; 8 positions match TRBD1. Trimming at V came to 0 bases and at J to 1 base, leaving 6 bases not matched to a gene. The CDR3 length is 17 residues. Germline lookup yields CDR1 SGHRS and CDR2 YFSETQ. The CDR3 DNA follows: TGCGCCAGCAGCTTGGGACAGGGGAAGTTGTCTGGAAACACCATATATTTT. Translation: CASSLGQGKLSGNTIYF.

V and J are TRBV12-3 or TRBV12-4 and TRBJ2-1; D call uncertain. V lost 2 bases to trimming and J lost 7 bases, with 6 bases between them. This CDR3 is built from 12 residues. The DNA for the CDR3 is TGTGCCAGCAGTTTAAACTCAAATGAGCAGTTCTTC. It yields the protein CASSLNSNEQFF.

In its sample, this clonotype was seen a few times. The chain uses TRBV4-2 and TRBJ2-5; 7 bases are a match to TRBD1. Per the germline V gene, CDR1 is LGHNA and CDR2 is YNFKEQ. Losses at the gene ends were 1 base for V and 2 bases for J; bases not matched to a gene: 4. This CDR3 has 15 amino acids. The chain's CDR3 is CASSQGRDRQETQYF. In DNA, the CDR3 is TGTGCCAGCAGCCAAGGAAGGGACAGACAAGAGACCCAGTACTTC.